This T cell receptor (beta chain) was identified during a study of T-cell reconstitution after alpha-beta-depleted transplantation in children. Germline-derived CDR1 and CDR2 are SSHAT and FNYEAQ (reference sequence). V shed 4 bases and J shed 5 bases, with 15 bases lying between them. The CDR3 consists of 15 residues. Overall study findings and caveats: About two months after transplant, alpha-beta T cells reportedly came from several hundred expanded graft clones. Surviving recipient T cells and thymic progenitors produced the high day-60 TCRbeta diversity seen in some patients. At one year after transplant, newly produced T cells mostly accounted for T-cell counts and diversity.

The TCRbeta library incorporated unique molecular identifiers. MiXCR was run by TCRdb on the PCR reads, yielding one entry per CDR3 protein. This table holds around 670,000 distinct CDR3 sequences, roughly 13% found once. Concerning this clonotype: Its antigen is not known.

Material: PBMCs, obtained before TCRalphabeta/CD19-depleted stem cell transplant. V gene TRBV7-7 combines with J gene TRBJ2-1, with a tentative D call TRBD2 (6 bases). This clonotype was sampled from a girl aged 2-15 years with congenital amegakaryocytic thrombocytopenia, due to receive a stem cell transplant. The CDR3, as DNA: TGTGCCAGCAGCTCAGCGGCTAGCGAAAACAATGAGCAGTTCTTC. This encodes CASSSAASENNEQFF.